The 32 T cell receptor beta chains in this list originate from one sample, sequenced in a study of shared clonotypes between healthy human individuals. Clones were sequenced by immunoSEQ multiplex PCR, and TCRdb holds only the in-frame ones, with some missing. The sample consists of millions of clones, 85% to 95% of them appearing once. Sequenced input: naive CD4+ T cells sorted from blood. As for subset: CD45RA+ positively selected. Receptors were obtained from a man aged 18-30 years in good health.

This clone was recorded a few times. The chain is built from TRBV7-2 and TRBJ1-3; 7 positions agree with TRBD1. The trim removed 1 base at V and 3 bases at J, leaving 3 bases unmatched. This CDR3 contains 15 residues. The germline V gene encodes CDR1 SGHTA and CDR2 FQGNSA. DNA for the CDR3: TGTGCCAGCAGCTTAGACAGGACAGGTGGAAACACCATATATTTT. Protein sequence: CASSLDRTGGNTIYF.

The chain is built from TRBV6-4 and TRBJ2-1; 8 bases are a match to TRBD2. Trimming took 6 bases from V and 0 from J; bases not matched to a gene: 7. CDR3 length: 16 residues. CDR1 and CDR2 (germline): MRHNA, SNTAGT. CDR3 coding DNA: TGTGCCAGCAGCCGGGAGGGCCCGAGCTCCTACAATGAGCAGTTCTTC. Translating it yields CASSREGPSSYNEQFF.

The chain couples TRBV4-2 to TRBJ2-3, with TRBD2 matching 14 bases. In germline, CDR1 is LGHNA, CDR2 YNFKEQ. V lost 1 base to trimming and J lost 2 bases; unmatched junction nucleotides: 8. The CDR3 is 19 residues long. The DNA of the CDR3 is TGTGCCAGCAGCCAAGTCCTCGGACTAGCGGGGGGATCCACAGATACGCAGTATTTT. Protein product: CASSQVLGLAGGSTDTQYF.

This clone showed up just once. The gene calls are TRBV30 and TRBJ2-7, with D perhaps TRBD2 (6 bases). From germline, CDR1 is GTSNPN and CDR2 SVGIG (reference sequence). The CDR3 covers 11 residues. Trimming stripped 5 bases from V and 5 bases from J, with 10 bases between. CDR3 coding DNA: TGTGCCTGGCGGGGGTTCGACGAGCAGTACTTC. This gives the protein CAWRGFDEQYF.

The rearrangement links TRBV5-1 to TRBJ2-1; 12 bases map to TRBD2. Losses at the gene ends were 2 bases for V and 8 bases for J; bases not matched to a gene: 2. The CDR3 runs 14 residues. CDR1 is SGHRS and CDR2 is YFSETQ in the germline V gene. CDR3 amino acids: CASSLRTSGDEQFF. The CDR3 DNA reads TGCGCCAGCAGCTTAAGGACTAGCGGGGATGAGCAGTTCTTC.

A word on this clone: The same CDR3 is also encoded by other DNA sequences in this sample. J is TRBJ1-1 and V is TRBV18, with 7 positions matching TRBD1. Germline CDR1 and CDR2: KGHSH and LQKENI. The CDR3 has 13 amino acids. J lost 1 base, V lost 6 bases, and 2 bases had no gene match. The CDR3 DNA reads TGTGCCAGCTCGGGACAGCAGAACACTGAAGCTTTCTTT. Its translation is CASSGQQNTEAFF.

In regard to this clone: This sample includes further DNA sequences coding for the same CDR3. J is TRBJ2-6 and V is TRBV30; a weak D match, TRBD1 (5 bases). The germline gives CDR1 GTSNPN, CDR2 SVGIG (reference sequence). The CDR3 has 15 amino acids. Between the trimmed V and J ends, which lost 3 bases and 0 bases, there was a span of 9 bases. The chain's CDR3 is CAWRNRGSGANVLTF. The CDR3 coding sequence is TGTGCCTGGAGAAATAGGGGCTCTGGGGCCAACGTCCTGACTTTC.

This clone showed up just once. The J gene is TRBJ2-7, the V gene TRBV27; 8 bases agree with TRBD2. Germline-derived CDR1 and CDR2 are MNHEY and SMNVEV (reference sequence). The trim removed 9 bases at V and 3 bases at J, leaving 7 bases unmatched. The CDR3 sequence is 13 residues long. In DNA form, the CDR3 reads TGTGCCAGTAGGGCCAGCGGGGGCTACGAGCAGTACTTC. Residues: CASRASGGYEQYF.

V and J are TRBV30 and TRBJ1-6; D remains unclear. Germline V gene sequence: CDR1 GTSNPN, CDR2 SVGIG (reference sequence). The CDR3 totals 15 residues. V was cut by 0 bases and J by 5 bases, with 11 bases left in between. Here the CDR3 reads CAWSVLGGDNSPLHF. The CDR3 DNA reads TGTGCCTGGAGTGTACTGGGCGGAGATAATTCACCCCTCCACTTT.

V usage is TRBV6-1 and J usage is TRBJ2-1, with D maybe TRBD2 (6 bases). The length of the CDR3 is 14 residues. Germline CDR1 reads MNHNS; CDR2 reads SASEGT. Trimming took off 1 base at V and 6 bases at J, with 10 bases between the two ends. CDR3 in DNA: TGTGCCAGCAGTGAAGGACTAGTTCGCAATGAGCAGTTCTTC. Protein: CASSEGLVRNEQFF.

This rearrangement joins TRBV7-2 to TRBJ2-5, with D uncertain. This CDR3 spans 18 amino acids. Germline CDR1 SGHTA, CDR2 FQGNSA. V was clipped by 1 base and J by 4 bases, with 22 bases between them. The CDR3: CASSLGRDSTYRGETQYF. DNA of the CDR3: TGTGCCAGCAGCTTAGGAAGGGATAGCACCTACAGAGGAGAGACCCAGTACTTC.

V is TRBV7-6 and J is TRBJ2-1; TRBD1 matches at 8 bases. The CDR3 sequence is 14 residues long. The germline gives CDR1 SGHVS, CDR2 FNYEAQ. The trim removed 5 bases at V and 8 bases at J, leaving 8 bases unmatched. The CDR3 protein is CASSRGQGDDEQFF. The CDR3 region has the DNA TGTGCCAGCAGCCGTGGACAGGGTGACGATGAGCAGTTCTTC.

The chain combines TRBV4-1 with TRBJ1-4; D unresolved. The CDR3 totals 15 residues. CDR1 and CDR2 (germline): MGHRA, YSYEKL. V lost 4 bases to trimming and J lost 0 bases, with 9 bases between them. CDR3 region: CASSPSETTNEKLFF. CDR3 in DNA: TGCGCCAGCAGCCCTTCGGAAACAACTAATGAAAAACTGTTTTTT.

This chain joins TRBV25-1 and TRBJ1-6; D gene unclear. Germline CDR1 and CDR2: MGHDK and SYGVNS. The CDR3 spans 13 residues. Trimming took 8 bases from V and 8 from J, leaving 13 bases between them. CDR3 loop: CASAPRADSPLHF. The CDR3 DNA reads TGTGCCAGCGCCCCCCGGGCAGATTCACCCCTCCACTTT.

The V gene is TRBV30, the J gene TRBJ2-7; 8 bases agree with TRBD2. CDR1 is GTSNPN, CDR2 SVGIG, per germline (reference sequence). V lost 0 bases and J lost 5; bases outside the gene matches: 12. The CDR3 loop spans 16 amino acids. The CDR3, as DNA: TGTGCCTGGAGTGTGCCCTTAGCGGGGCGCCTCCACGAGCAGTACTTC. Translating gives CAWSVPLAGRLHEQYF.

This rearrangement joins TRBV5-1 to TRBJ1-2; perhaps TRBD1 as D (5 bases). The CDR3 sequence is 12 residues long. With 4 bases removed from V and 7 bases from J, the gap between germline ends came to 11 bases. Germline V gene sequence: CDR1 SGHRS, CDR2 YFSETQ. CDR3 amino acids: CASSVGQGGYTF. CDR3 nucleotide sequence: TGCGCCAGCAGCGTCGGGCAGGGTGGCTACACCTTC.

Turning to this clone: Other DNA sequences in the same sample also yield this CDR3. DNA for the CDR3: TGTGCCTGGAGTGTTAGTGGAAACACCATATATTTT. Amino acid sequence: CAWSVSGNTIYF. The chain employs TRBV30 and TRBJ1-3; D unresolved. Per the germline V gene, CDR1 is GTSNPN and CDR2 is SVGIG (reference sequence). CDR3 length: 12 residues. The V and J ends lost 0 bases and 3 bases respectively, with 3 bases between them.

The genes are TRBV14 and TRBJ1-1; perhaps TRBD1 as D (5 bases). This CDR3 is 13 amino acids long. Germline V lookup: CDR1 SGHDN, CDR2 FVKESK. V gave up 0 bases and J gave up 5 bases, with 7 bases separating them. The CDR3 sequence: CASSQDRATEAFF. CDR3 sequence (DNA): TGTGCCAGCAGCCAAGACAGGGCTACTGAAGCTTTCTTT.

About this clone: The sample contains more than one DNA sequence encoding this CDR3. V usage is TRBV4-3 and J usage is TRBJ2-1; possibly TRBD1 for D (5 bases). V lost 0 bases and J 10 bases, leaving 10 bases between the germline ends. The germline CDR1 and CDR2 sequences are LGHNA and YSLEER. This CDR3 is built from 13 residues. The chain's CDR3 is CASSQDLGREQFF. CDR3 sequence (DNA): TGCGCCAGCAGCCAAGATCTGGGGCGGGAGCAGTTCTTC.

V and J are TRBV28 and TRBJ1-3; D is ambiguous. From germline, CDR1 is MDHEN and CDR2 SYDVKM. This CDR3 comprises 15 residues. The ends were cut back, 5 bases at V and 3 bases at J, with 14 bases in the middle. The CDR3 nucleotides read TGTGCCAGCAGTGCGGGCTATTTGAGTGGAAACACCATATATTTT. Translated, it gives CASSAGYLSGNTIYF.

CDR3 in DNA: TGCGCCAGCAGCCAACTGGGTTTGTGGGCAGATACGCAGTATTTT. Its translation: CASSQLGLWADTQYF. V and J are TRBV4-1 and TRBJ2-3; D is undetermined. There are 15 residues in the CDR3. V lost 2 bases, J lost 4 bases, and 13 bases lay in between. The V gene's germline CDR1 is MGHRA and CDR2 YSYEKL.

In DNA form, the CDR3 reads TGTGCCAGTACCCTATCGGGGGGGCGGCAGCCCCAGCATTTT. It is translated as CASTLSGGRQPQHF. The V call is TRBV19, the J call TRBJ1-5; perhaps TRBD1 as D (6 bases). Between the trimmed V and J ends, which lost 7 bases and 7 bases, there was a span of 17 bases. CDR1 and CDR2 from the germline V gene are LNHDA and SQIVND (reference sequence). CDR3 length: 14 amino acids.

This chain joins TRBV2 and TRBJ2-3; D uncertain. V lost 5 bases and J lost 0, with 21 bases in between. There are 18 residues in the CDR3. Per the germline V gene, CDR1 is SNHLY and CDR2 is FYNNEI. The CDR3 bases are TGTGCCAGCAGTACTACACCGCTCGGTTCTCCTAGCACAGATACGCAGTATTTT. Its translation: CASSTTPLGSPSTDTQYF. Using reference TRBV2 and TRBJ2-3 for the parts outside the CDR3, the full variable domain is EPEVTQTPSHQVTQMGQEVILRCVPISNHLYFYWYRQILGQKVEFLVSFYNNEISEKSEIFDDQFSVERPDGSNFTLKIRSTKLEDSAMYFCASSTTPLGSPSTDTQYFGPGTRLTVL.

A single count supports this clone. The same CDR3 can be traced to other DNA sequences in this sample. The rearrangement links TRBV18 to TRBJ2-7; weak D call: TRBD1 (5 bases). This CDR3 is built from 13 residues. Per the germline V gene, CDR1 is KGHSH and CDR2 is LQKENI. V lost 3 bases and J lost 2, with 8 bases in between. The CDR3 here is CASSPGQTYEQYF. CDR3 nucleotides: TGTGCCAGCTCACCGGGGCAGACCTACGAGCAGTACTTC.

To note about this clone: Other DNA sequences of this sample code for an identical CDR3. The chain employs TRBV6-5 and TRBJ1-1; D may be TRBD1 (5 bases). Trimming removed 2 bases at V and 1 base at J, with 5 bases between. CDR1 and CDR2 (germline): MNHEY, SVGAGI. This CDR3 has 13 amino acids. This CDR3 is CASSYGGNTEAFF. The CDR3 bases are TGTGCCAGCAGTTACGGGGGGAACACTGAAGCTTTCTTT.

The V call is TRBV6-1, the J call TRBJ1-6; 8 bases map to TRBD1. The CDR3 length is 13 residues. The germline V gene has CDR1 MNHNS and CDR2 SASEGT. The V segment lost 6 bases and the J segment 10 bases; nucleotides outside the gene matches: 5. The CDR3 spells CASRWDRSSPLHF. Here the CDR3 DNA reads TGTGCCAGCAGATGGGACAGGTCATCACCCCTCCACTTT.

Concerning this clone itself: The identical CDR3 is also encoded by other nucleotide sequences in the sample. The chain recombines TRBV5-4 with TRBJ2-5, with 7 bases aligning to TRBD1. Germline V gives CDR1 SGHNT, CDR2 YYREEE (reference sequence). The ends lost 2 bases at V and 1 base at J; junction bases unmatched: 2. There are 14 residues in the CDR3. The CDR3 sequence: CASSLRDSQETQYF. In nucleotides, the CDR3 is TGTGCCAGCAGCTTACGGGACAGCCAAGAGACCCAGTACTTC.

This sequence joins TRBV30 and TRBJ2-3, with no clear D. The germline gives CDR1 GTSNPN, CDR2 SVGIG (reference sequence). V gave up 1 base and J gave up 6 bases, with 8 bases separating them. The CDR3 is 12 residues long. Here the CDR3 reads CAWSGRVDTQYF. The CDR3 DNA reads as TGTGCCTGGAGTGGCCGTGTGGATACGCAGTATTTT. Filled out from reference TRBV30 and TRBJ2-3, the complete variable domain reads SQTIHQWPATLVQPVGSPLSLECTVEGTSNPNLYWYRQAAGRGLQLLFYSVGIGQISSEVPQNLSASRPQDRQFILSSKKLLLSDSGFYLCAWSGRVDTQYFGPGTRLTVL.

The CDR3 loop reads CASGIGTSRTDTQYF. The CDR3 bases are TGTGCCAGCGGTATCGGAACCTCTCGCACAGATACGCAGTATTTT. The V call is TRBV6-1, the J call TRBJ2-3; D gene unclear. With 8 bases removed from V and 1 base from J, the gap between germline ends came to 16 bases. The germline gives CDR1 MNHNS, CDR2 SASEGT. The CDR3 has 15 amino acids.

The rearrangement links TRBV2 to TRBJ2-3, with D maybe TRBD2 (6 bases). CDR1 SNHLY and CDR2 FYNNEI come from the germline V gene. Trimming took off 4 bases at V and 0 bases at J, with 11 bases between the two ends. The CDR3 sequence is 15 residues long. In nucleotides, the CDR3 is TGTGCCAGCAGTGGGGAGGCAACTAGCACAGATACGCAGTATTTT. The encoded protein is CASSGEATSTDTQYF. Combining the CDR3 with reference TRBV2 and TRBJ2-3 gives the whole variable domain EPEVTQTPSHQVTQMGQEVILRCVPISNHLYFYWYRQILGQKVEFLVSFYNNEISEKSEIFDDQFSVERPDGSNFTLKIRSTKLEDSAMYFCASSGEATSTDTQYFGPGTRLTVL.

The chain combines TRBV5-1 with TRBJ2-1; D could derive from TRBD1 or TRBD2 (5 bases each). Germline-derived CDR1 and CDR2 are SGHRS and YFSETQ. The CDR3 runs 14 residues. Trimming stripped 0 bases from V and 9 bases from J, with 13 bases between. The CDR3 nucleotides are TGCGCCAGCAGCTTGGAAAGGGGCGGAGGTGAGCAGTTCTTC. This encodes CASSLERGGGEQFF.

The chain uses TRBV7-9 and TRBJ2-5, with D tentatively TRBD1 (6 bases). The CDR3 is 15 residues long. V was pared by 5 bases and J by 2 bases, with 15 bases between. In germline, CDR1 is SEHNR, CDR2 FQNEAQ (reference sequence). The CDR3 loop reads CASSPLGDKQETQYF. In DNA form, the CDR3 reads TGTGCCAGCAGCCCACTAGGGGACAAACAAGAGACCCAGTACTTC.